This T cell receptor beta chain was identified during a study of blood T cell repertoires in COVID-19. Study summary: The samples span acute and convalescent COVID-19 from the United States, Italy and Spain. In each case, the material was cDNA or gDNA derived from T cells, B-cell-depleted T cells, or PBMCs.

Trimming pared 2 bases from V and 6 bases from J, leaving 11 bases between. Germline V lookup: CDR1 MNHEY, CDR2 SVGAGI. The CDR3 spans 14 residues. Study processing details: Estimation of nucleated cell counts relied on the amplification of reference gene primers. TCRdb's copy holds only in-frame clones and misses some; the assay was immunoSEQ multiplex PCR. V, J and clone size are those of that table, while D and trimming were read from the DNA. The sample shows some 250,000 clones, 65% to 85% of them seen only once. The chain employs TRBV6-5 and TRBJ2-1, with D uncertain. Sequenced input: peripheral blood. The TCR was taken from a man aged 80 or over with acute or convalescent COVID-19. The CDR3 protein is CASSYGPRPNEQFF. For the CDR3, the DNA is TGTGCCAGCAGTTACGGCCCCCGTCCCAATGAGCAGTTCTTC.